Each of the 11 T cell receptor beta chains below was sequenced from the same sample in a study of beta chain features in type 1 diabetes (dated by TCRdb to 2016 to 2019). The investigation overall reported the following: In all four CD4+ subsets, TCRB CDR3 length was moderately but significantly shorter in type 1 diabetes patients.

Libraries were prepared through the immunoSEQ multiplex PCR assay. All of the isolated RNA was reverse transcribed with the High Capacity cDNA Reverse Transcription Kit, so expressed TCRB transcripts were sequenced. Here the immuneACCESS table is served through TCRdb, limited to in-frame sequences with V and J called. Missing clones are a known gap in these copies; in checked studies unresolved V genes cover under half, and the rest lacks a known reason. For this sample there are 600,000 to 700,000 clones; roughly an eighth appear just once. The biggest ten clones account for around 0.12% of the sample. The antigens these receptors bind are not known. The source material was naive CD4+ T cells from blood. Interpreted using the paper, the cell subset or site label stands for: true naive CD4+ T cells. These receptors were collected from a young man with type 1 diabetes.

This clone was seen a handful of times. J is TRBJ2-1 and V is TRBV7-2, with 7 bases aligning to TRBD1. Germline lookup yields CDR1 SGHTA and CDR2 FQGNSA. The CDR3 runs 13 residues. After removal of 5 bases from V and 6 bases from J, the junction contained 4 bases not matched to a gene. The CDR3: CASSLGQSNEQFF. The CDR3 DNA reads as TGTGCCAGCAGCCTGGGACAGTCCAATGAGCAGTTCTTC.

This clone has more than one count but fewer than ten. This chain joins TRBV9 and TRBJ1-5; D possibly corresponds to TRBD1 (5 bases). Germline values: CDR1 SGDLS, CDR2 YYNGEE. V was trimmed by 3 bases and J by 4 bases, leaving 11 bases between them. CDR3 size: 14 residues. This CDR3 is CASSATGVNQPQHF. CDR3 coding DNA: TGTGCCAGCAGCGCTACAGGCGTTAATCAGCCCCAGCATTTT. The full variable domain, completed using reference TRBV9 and TRBJ1-5, is DSGVTQTPKHLITATGQRVTLRCSPRSGDLSVYWYQQSLDQGLQFLIQYYNGEERAKGNILERFSAQQFPDLHSELNLSSLELGDSALYFCASSATGVNQPQHFGDGTRLSIL.

The DNA of the CDR3 is TGCGCCAGCAGCCTGGACAGAGCCTCGAACACCGGGGAGCTGTTTTTT. As protein: CASSLDRASNTGELFF. V is TRBV5-1 and J is TRBJ2-2; possible D gene TRBD1, 6 bases. V shed 4 bases and J shed 0 bases, with 13 bases lying between them. Germline V lookup: CDR1 SGHRS, CDR2 YFSETQ. The CDR3 is 16 residues long.

The V gene is TRBV2, the J gene TRBJ2-3; 11 nucleotides match TRBD2. Germline V lookup: CDR1 SNHLY, CDR2 FYNNEI. The V segment lost 2 bases and the J segment 6 bases; nucleotides outside the gene matches: 7. The CDR3 totals 16 residues. The CDR3 loop reads CASSERLAGGSDTQYF. DNA for the CDR3: TGTGCCAGCAGTGAAAGGCTAGCGGGGGGCAGTGATACGCAGTATTTT.

There are a few counts of this clone. The chain joins TRBV2 to TRBJ2-7, with D possibly TRBD1 on 6 matching bases. Deletions cut 8 bases from V and 2 bases from J, with 13 bases between. Germline assignment: CDR1 SNHLY and CDR2 FYNNEI. The CDR3 runs 13 residues. The CDR3: CASAGTKTYEQYF. The CDR3 nucleotides read TGTGCCAGCGCTGGGACAAAGACCTACGAGCAGTACTTC.

The chain joins TRBV2 to TRBJ1-2; 7 positions match TRBD1. Germline CDR1 reads SNHLY; CDR2 reads FYNNEI. CDR3 length equals 17 residues. V dropped 0 bases and J dropped 6; count of bases not matched to a gene: 13. CDR3 nucleotides: TGTGCCAGCAGTGAAGCGGGGAGTTGGAGGGGGCAGGATGGCTACACCTTC. Protein: CASSEAGSWRGQDGYTF.

This clone was observed a handful of times. The chain uses TRBV7-2 and TRBJ1-5, with TRBD1 as a possible D gene (5 bases). Germline CDR1 SGHTA, CDR2 FQGNSA. The length of the CDR3 is 13 residues. The V gene lost 1 base and the J gene lost 13 bases, with 14 bases spanning the gap. CDR3 amino acids: CASSLVVRGEQHF. As DNA, the CDR3 is TGTGCCAGCAGCTTAGTTGTTAGGGGAGAACAGCATTTT.

This clone was counted a few times. V usage is TRBV7-9 and J usage is TRBJ2-3, with TRBD1 matching over 11 bases. The CDR3 totals 15 residues. From germline, CDR1 is SEHNR and CDR2 FQNEAQ (reference sequence). J lost 5 bases, V lost 2 bases, and 3 bases had no gene match. The CDR3 loop reads CASSLRTGGIDTQYF. CDR3 sequence (DNA): TGTGCCAGCAGCTTAAGGACAGGGGGCATAGATACGCAGTATTTT.

V and J are TRBV5-1 and TRBJ2-5, with a weak D call TRBD1 (6 bases). This CDR3 spans 15 amino acids. Trimming removed 0 bases from V and 3 bases from J, with 12 bases in between. In germline, CDR1 is SGHRS, CDR2 YFSETQ. As DNA, the CDR3 is TGCGCCAGCAGCTTGGAAGGGACAAGAAAAGAGACCCAGTACTTC. Protein: CASSLEGTRKETQYF.

The V and J genes are TRBV5-6 and TRBJ1-6, with a weak D call TRBD1 (5 bases). The CDR3 consists of 17 residues. V lost 3 bases, J lost 6 bases, and 19 bases lay in between. CDR1 is SGHDT and CDR2 is YYEEEE in the germline V gene. The CDR3 DNA reads as TGTGCCAGCAGCTCCTCCGGGGGAGGGCGCCGTAATTCACCCCTCCACTTT. This translates into CASSSSGGGRRNSPLHF.

This clone appeared a few times. The V call is TRBV9, the J call TRBJ2-7, with D possibly TRBD1 on 5 matching bases. The CDR3 sequence is 16 residues long. Trimming removed 3 bases from V and 1 base from J, with 17 bases in between. The germline CDR1 and CDR2 sequences are SGDLS and YYNGEE. The CDR3, as DNA: TGTGCCAGCAGCGCGCCCGCAGGGCAGGAATCCTACGAGCAGTACTTC. Its protein is CASSAPAGQESYEQYF.